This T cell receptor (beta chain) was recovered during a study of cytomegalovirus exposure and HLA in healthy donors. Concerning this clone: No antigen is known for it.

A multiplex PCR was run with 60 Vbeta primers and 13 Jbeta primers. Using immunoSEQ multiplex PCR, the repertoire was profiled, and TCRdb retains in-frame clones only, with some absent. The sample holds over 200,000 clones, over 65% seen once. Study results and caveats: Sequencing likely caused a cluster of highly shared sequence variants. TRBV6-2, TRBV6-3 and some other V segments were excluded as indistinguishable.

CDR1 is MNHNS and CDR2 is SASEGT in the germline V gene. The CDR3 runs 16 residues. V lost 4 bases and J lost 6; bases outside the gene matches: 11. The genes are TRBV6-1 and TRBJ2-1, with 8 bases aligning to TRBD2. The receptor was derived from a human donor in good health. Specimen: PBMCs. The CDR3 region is CASSAQLADVGNEQFF. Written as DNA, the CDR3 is TGTGCCAGCAGTGCACAACTAGCGGACGTCGGCAATGAGCAGTTCTTC.